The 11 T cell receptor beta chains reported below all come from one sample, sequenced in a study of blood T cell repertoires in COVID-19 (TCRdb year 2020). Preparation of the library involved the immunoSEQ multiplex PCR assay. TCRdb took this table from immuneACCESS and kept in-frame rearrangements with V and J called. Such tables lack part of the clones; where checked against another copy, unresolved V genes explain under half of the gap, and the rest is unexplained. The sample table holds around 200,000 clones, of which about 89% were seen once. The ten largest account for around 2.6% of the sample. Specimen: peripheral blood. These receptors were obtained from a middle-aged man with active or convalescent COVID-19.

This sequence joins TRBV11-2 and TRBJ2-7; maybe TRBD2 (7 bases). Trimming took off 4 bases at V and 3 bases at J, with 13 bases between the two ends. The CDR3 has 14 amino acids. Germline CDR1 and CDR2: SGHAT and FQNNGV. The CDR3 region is CASSSSGQFYEQYF. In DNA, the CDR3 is TGTGCCAGCAGCTCTAGCGGACAGTTCTACGAGCAGTACTTC.

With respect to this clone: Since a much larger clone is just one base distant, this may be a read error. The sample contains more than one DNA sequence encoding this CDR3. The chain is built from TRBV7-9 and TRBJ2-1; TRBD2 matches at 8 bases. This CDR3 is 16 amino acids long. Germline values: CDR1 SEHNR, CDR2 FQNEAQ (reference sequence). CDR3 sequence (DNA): TGCGCCAGCAGCTTAGTGGCGGGACTAGTCTACAATGAGCAGTTCTTC. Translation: CASSLVAGLVYNEQFF.

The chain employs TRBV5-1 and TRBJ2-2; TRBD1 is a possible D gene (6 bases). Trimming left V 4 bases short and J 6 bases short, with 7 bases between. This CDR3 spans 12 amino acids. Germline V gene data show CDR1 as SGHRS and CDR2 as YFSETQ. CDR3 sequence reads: CASSEGAGELFF. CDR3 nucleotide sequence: TGCGCCAGCAGCGAGGGGGCCGGGGAGCTGTTTTTT. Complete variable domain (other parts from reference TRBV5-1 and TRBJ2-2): KAGVTQTPRYLIKTRGQQVTLSCSPISGHRSVSWYQQTPGQGLQFLFEYFSETQRNKGNFPGRFSGRQFSNSRSEMNVSTLELGDSALYLCASSEGAGELFFGEGSRLTVL.

DNA for the CDR3: TGTGCCAGCAGCTTGGAGAGACTAGCGGGGGCCGACACCTACAATGAGCAGTTCTTC. It is translated as CASSLERLAGADTYNEQFF. The V and J genes are TRBV7-8 and TRBJ2-1; 12 nucleotides agree with TRBD2. Germline CDR1 SGHVS, CDR2 FQNEAQ. The CDR3 consists of 19 residues. The V segment lost 3 bases and the J segment 2 bases; nucleotides outside the gene matches: 11.

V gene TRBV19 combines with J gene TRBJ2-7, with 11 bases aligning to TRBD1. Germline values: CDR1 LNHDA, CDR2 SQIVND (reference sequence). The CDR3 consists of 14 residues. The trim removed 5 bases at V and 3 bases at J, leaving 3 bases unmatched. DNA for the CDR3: TGTGCCAGTAGTCCAGGGACAGGGGGCTACGAGCAGTACTTC. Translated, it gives CASSPGTGGYEQYF.

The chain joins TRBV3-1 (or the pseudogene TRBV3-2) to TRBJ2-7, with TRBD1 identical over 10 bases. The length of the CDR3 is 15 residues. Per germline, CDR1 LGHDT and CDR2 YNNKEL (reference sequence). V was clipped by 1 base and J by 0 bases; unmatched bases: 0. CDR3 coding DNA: TGTGCCAGCAGCCAAGGGACAGGGGGCTCCTACGAGCAGTACTTC. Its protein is CASSQGTGGSYEQYF.

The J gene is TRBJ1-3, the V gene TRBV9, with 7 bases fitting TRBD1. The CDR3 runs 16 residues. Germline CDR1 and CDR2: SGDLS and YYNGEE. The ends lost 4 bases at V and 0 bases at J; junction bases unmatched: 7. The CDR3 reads CASSKDRTISGNTIYF. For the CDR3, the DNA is TGTGCCAGCAGCAAGGACAGGACCATCTCTGGAAACACCATATATTTT.

The CDR3 coding sequence is TGTGCCATCAGTGAGTCGAGTCCCCAGGCTGCCGAGCAGTACTTC. Protein product: CAISESSPQAAEQYF. V gene TRBV10-3 combines with J gene TRBJ2-7; D unclear. Germline lookup yields CDR1 ENHRY and CDR2 SYGVKD. This CDR3 is 15 amino acids long. Trimming left V 0 bases short and J 6 bases short, with 15 bases between.

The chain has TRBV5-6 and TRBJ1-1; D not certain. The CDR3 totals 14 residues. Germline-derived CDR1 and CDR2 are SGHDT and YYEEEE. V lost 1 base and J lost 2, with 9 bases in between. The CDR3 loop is CASSLTPGNTEAFF. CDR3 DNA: TGTGCCAGCAGCTTGACCCCAGGTAACACTGAAGCTTTCTTT.

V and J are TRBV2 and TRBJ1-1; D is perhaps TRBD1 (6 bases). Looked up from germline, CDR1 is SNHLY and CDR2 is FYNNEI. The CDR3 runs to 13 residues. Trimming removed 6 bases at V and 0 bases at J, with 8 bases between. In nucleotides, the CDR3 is TGTGCCAGCAGGGGACAAATGAACACTGAAGCTTTCTTT. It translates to CASRGQMNTEAFF.

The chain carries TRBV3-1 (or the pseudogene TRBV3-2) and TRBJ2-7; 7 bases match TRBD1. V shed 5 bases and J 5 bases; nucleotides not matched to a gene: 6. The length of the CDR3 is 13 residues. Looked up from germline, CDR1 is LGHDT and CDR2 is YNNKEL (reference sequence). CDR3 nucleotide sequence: TGTGCCAGCAGCGCTATCACAGGGGACGAGCAGTACTTC. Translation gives CASSAITGDEQYF.